A selection of T cell receptor beta chains follows, all from one sample in a study of blood T cell repertoires in COVID-19. Sequencing was performed with immunoSEQ multiplex PCR; in TCRdb, only in-frame clones are kept and a portion is missing. Of 150,000 or so clones detected, 77% appear once; the ten largest clones hold around 9.5%. The material sequenced was peripheral blood. These receptors were collected from a woman between 45 and 60 years old with active or convalescent COVID-19. Each CDR3 is given with its conserved first and last residue. D genes are given only for firm matches.

d_gene,v_gene,CDR3aa
-,TRBV28,CGSSYSNQPQHF
-,TRBV30,CAWSEGGIGTEAFF
TRBD1,TRBV9,CASSPTGGDSPLHF
-,TRBV27,CASSFVGPYEQYF
-,TRBV2,CASSEDRTYEQYF
TRBD1,TRBV5-1,CASSLRQDRGGETQYF
TRBD1,TRBV30,CAWSRGQTNEKLFF
TRBD1,TRBV30,CAWRGDRNYEQYF
TRBD1,TRBV28,CASLPTGSEYGYTF
-,TRBV7-8,CASSLKQGDIPSYEQYF
TRBD2,TRBV28,CASSLSGSQETQYF
TRBD2,TRBV6-6,CASSRLAGGETQYF
TRBD1,TRBV5-5,CASSSTGGTNTEAFF
-,TRBV6-5,CASSLLQGNTEAFF
-,TRBV7-2,CASSDRQGIQPQHF
-,TRBV4-3,CASSLQGSGNTIYF
TRBD2,TRBV19,CATPLASGRLNSYNEQFF
-,TRBV4-1,CASSLAGLGGDMNTEAFF
TRBD2,TRBV7-6,CASSQDTGGQETQYF
TRBD2,TRBV5-4,CASTPTSDSYNEQFF
TRBD1,TRBV6-2/TRBV6-3,CASSIEDRPGNTIYF
TRBD1,TRBV4-3,CASSQDPPGGLVGEQFF
TRBD2,TRBV24-1,CATSDPRTRDFRQYF
-,TRBV30,CAWTEKETQYF
TRBD2,TRBV10-1,CASRNSGSSYEQYF
-,TRBV19,CASSMLPRGSTDTQYF
-,TRBV28,CASSQALRGYEQYF
TRBD1,TRBV19,CASTPLGQGYNEQFF
TRBD1,TRBV18,CASSPPGQAHEQYF
-,TRBV7-6,CASSSRLGDTYNEQFF
TRBD1,TRBV7-2,CASSLVPSGTGNQPQHF
TRBD1,TRBV6-5,CASSFGTGDQPQHF
TRBD1,TRBV10-3,CAISPGRDRVTDTQYF
-,TRBV12-5,CASGLTGQVAGNTIYF
-,TRBV28,CASSRGGREEKLFF
TRBD2,TRBV6-5,CASNLAGDAYNEQFF
-,TRBV5-1,CASSLQGTPGANVLTF
-,TRBV6-1,CASSDPHGGVTYNEQFF
-,TRBV19,CASRTGYSNYGYTF
TRBD1,TRBV2,CASSRKQGFYGYTF
-,TRBV7-9,CASSFKYVTGNYEQYF
-,TRBV12-2,CASRLAGPSGYEQYF
-,TRBV7-3,CASSYNTGSEAFF
TRBD1,TRBV7-2,CASSPGTGGTQPLRDF
TRBD1,TRBV6-6,CASSGPGGAPGNTIYF
TRBD1,TRBV7-9,CASSRDSSGNTIYF
TRBD1,TRBV7-9,CASSPTGVQPQHF
-,TRBV30,CAWSVGVGYGYTF
TRBD2,TRBV7-9,CASSPGLADSYEQYF
TRBD1,TRBV6-5,CASSYSGQGAATEAFF